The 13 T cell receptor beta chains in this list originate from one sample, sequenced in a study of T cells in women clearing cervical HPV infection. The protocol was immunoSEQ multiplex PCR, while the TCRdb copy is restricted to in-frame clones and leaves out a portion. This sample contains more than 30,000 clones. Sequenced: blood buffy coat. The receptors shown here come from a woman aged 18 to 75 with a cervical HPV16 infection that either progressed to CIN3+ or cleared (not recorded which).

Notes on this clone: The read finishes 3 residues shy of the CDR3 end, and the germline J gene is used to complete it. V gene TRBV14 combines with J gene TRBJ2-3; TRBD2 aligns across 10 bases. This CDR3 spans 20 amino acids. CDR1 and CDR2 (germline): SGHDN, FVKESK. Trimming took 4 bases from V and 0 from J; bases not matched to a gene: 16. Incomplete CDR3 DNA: TGTGCCAGCAGCCCCCAAGCCGCGACTAGCGGGTTAATAAGCACAGATACG. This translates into CASSPQAATSGLISTDT. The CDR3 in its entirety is CASSPQAATSGLISTDTQYF. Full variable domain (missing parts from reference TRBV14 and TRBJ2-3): EAGVTQFPSHSVIEKGQTVTLRCDPISGHDNLYWYRRVMGKEIKFLLHFVKESKQDESGMPNNRFLAERTGGTYSTLKVQPAELEDSGVYFCASSPQAATSGLISTDTQYFGPGTRLTVL.

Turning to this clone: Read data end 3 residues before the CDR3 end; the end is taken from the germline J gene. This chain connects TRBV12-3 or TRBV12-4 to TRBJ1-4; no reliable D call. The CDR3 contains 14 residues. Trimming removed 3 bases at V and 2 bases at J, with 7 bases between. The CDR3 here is CASSLEGTNEKLFF. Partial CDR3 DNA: TGTGCCAGCAGTTTGGAAGGGACTAATGAAAAA.

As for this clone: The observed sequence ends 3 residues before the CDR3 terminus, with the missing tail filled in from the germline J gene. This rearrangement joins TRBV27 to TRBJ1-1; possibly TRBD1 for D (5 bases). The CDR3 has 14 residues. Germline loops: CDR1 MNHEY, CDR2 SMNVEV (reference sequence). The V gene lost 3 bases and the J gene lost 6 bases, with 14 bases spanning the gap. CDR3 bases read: TGTGCCAGCAGTTTCGACCGGGGGGGGGCTGAA. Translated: CASSFDRGGAE. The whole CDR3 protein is CASSFDRGGAEAFF.

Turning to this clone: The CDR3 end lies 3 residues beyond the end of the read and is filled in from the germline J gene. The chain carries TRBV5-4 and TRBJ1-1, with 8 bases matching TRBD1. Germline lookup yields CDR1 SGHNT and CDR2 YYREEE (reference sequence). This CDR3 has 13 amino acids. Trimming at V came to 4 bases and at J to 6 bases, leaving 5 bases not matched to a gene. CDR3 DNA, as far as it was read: TGTGCCAGCAGCCAGACAGGGGCCGCTGAA. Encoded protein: CASSQTGAAE. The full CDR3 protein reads CASSQTGAAEAFF.

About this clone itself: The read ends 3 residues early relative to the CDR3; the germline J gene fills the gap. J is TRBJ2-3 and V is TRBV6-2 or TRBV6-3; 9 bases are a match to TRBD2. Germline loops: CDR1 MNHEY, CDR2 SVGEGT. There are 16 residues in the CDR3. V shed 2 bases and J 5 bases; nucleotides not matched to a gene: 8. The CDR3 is CASSYLSGGSVDTQYF. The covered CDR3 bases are TGTGCCAGCAGTTACCTCAGCGGGGGGTCCGTAGATACG.

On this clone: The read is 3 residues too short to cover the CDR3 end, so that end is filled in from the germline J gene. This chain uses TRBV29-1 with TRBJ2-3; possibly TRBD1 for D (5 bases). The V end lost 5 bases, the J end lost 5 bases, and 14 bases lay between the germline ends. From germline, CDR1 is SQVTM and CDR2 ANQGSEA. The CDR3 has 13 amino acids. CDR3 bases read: TGCAGCGTTCGCGACAGTGGGTTAGATACG. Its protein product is CSVRDSGLDT. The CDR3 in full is CSVRDSGLDTQYF.

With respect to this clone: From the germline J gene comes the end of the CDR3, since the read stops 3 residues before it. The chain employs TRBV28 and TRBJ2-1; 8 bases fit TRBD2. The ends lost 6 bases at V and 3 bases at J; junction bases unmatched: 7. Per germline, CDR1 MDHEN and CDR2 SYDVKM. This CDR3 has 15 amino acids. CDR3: CASSPLAELYNEQFF. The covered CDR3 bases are TGTGCCAGCAGCCCACTAGCGGAGCTCTACAATGAG.

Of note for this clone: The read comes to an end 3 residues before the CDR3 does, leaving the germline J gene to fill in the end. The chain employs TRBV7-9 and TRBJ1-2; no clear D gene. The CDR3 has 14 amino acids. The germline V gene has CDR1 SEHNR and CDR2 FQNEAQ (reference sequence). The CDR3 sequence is CASSPGLVPDTYTF. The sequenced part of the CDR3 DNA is TGTGCCAGCAGCCCCGGACTAGTTCCAGATACC. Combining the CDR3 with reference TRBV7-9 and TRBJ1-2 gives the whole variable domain DTGVSQNPRHKITKRGQNVTFRCDPISEHNRLYWYRQTLGQGPEFLTYFQNEAQLEKSRLLSDRFSAERPKGSFSTLEIQRTEQGDSAMYLCASSPGLVPDTYTFGSGTRLTVV.

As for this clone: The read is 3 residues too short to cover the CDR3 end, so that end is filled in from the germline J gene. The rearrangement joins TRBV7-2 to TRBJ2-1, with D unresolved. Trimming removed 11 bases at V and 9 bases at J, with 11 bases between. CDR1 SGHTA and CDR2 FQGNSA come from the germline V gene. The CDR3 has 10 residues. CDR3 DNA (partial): TGTGCCCCGCTCCTAGGTGAG. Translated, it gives CAPLLGE. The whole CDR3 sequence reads CAPLLGEQFF.

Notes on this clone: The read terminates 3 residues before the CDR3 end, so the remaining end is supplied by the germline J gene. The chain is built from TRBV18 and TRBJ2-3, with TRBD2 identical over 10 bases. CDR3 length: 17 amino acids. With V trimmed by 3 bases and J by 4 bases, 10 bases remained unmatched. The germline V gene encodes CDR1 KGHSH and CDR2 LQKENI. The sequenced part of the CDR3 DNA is TGTGCCAGCTCACCTCCTGGCAGCGGGGGGGCAGCAGATACG. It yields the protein CASSPPGSGGAADT. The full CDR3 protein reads CASSPPGSGGAADTQYF.

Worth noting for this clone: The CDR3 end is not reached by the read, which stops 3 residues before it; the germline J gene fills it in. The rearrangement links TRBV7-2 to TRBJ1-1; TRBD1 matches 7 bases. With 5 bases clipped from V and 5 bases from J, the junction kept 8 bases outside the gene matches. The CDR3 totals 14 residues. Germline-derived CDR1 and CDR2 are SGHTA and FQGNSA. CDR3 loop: CASSIQGRTTEAFF. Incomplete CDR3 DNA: TGTGCCAGCAGCATACAGGGGAGGACAACTGAA.

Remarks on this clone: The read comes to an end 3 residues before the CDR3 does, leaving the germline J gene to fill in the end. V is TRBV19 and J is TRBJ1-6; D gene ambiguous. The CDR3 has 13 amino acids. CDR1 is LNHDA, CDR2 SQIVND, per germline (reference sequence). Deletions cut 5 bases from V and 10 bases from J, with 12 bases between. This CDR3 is CASSANSGSPLHF. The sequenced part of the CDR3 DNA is TGTGCCAGTAGTGCGAACAGTGGCTCACCC.

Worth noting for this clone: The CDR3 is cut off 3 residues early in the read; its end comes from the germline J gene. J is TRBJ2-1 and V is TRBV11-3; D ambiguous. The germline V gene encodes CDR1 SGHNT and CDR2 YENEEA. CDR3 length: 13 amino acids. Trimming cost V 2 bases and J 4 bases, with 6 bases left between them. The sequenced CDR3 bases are TGTGCCAGCAGCTTACAGGAATACAATGAG. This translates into CASSLQEYNE. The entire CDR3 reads CASSLQEYNEQFF.